This record looks at one T cell receptor beta chain sequence and its context. Measured with immunoSEQ multiplex PCR; TCRdb has only the in-frame clones, and not every one. The top ten clones hold around 0.067% of a sample with approximately 530,000 clones, 90% to 96% of them seen once. This record comes from a study of shared clonotypes between healthy human individuals. The J segment lost 5 bases and the V segment lost 0 bases, leaving 11 bases of the junction unmatched. The CDR3 sequence is 18 residues long. In germline, CDR1 is LNHDA, CDR2 SQIVND (reference sequence). Sequenced sample: naive CD4+ T cells sorted from blood. Stated subset: CD45RA+ positively selected. The rearrangement uses TRBV19 and TRBJ2-1; 9 nucleotides agree with TRBD2. This receptor was obtained from a woman aged 25 to 39 in good health. In DNA, the CDR3 is TGTGCCAGTAGTATAGATCCGGCGGGGCTAGCGGGAAACAATGAGCAGTTCTTC. It yields the protein CASSIDPAGLAGNNEQFF.